This T cell receptor beta chain stems from a study of PD-1 blockade in classical Hodgkin lymphoma (dated by TCRdb to the early 2020s). Concerning the study at large: Nivolumab dosing was 3 mg/kg intravenously every 2 weeks, continuing until either disease progression or unacceptable toxicity. A peripheral blood immune signature of response to PD-1 blockade in classical Hodgkin lymphoma was defined using TCR beta sequencing and CyTOF.

What the study reported, not specific to this receptor: Trial patients with a complete response had baseline diversity similar to that of newly diagnosed patients, while partial responders and progressors had significantly lower diversity. Newly diagnosed patients were reported to have lower baseline TCR diversity than healthy donors, and relapsed/refractory patients were reported to have lower baseline TCR diversity still. A significant rise by C4D1 was seen in CD4+ but not CD8+ TCR diversity (p=0.0027 vs p=0.16), with the rise being most apparent in complete responders (p=0.02). The study was restricted to a single clinical trial cohort, and the causes of repertoire differences, possibly disease activity or prior therapy, were left undefined. Patients starting nivolumab less than 1 year after ASCT had lower diversity and were excluded from later analyses to avoid confounding by immune reconstitution.

This clone occurred once. It has no known antigen specificity. Within one base of it there is no much larger clone, and no base qualities were kept. What the time point label conveys for this sample: cycle 1 day 1 (C1D1), immediately before nivolumab initiation. Relapse after autologous stem cell transplantation had occurred in all trial patients, and cohorts A, B and C were distinguished by prior brentuximab vedotin exposure. The trial cohort comprised some 60 patients with relapsed/refractory classical Hodgkin lymphoma whose best overall responses were complete response, partial response or progressive disease. Single-agent nivolumab was administered to trial patients in the multi-cohort phase II CheckMate 205 trial. An independent review committee assessed best overall response by applying the 2007 International Working Group response criteria. Trial PBMCs were collected just before the start of nivolumab (C1D1) and during therapy at cycle 2 day 1 and cycle 4 day 1. Peripheral blood was collected in 8 mL Vacutainer Cell Preparation Tubes, from which PBMCs were isolated by centrifugation and then cryopreserved.

Genomic DNA was extracted with the Qiagen DNeasy kit from unsorted PBMCs and from negatively selected CD4+ and CD8+ fractions. Using primers that anneal to V and J segments, immunoSEQ multiplex PCR amplified the TCR beta CDR3 regions. A synthetic immune receptor repertoire was used to minimize amplification bias, and any residual bias was removed computationally once sequencing was done. Per the authors' processing: Repertoire diversity was quantified as the Shannon entropy index using custom Python scripts. Unsorted, CD4+ and CD8+ repertoires were examined separately, except in combined analyses, for which CD4+ and CD8+ sequences were merged in silico. A clone was considered expanded if an increase in frequency of at least 2-fold after treatment relative to C1D1 was found, and a pseudocount of 0.5 was applied to clones undetected at baseline. Clones with 0 or 1 copy at C1D1 were classified as singleton clones, and clones with 2 or more copies were classified as non-singleton clones. Clones expanded in unsorted samples were labelled as CD4+, CD8+ or unknown by matching protein sequences in sorted samples from the same patient. Wilcoxon tests on paired samples were used to test changes in diversity from C1D1 to C4D1. In TCRdb, the immuneACCESS table is reduced to in-frame sequences with V and J assigned. These tables do not hold every clone; where another copy was compared, an unresolved V gene accounts for under half, and the others remain unexplained. V and J calls and clone size are given by that table; D and trimming were obtained from the DNA. This sample gives some 96,000 clones in total; roughly 92% of them show up just once. The top ten clones comprise 2.5% to 3.5% of the sample.

The source was peripheral blood mononuclear cells (PBMCs), collected at baseline. This sequence was found in a human donor with classical Hodgkin lymphoma.

The encoded CDR3 is CASLTVGEDGYTF. Read as DNA, the sequence is TGTGCCAGCCTGACCGTGGGCGAGGATGGCTACACCTTC. The rearrangement joined TRBV6-5 to TRBJ1-2; no D gene call is confident. The CDR3 spans 13 residues, from the cysteine through the phenylalanine. Only CDR3 DNA remains: 39 bases, in frame from the first base. CDR1 MNHEY and CDR2 SVGAGI were looked up in the germline V gene. At the junction V is shortened by 8 bases and J by 6 bases, with 16 bases in between.